The 18 T cell receptor beta chains below come from one sample, sequenced in a study of blood T cell repertoires in COVID-19. Data came from immunoSEQ multiplex PCR; TCRdb stores just in-frame clones and leaves some out. The sample lists 350,000 or so clones; around nine tenths were seen once. Sample: peripheral blood. These receptors all stem from a woman aged 60-75 years with COVID-19, enrolled during active disease.

The chain is built from TRBV3-1 (or the pseudogene TRBV3-2) and TRBJ1-1; TRBD1 agrees at 9 bases. CDR1 is LGHDT, CDR2 YNNKEL, per germline (reference sequence). V shed 5 bases and J 1 base; nucleotides not matched to a gene: 5. The CDR3 sequence is 15 residues long. As DNA, the CDR3 is TGTGCCAGCAGCAAACCGGGACAGGGGAACACTGAAGCTTTCTTT. Protein sequence: CASSKPGQGNTEAFF.

This clone occurred once. The chain couples TRBV19 to TRBJ1-5; D is ambiguous. V was trimmed by 3 bases and J by 2 bases, leaving 8 bases between them. The CDR3 runs to 14 residues. Looked up from germline, CDR1 is LNHDA and CDR2 is SQIVND (reference sequence). In DNA, the CDR3 is TGTGCCAGTAGTATTATTACAGGCAATCAGCCCCAGCATTTT. Translation: CASSIITGNQPQHF.

V is TRBV5-1 and J is TRBJ1-3; TRBD1 matches at 7 bases. The V segment lost 2 bases and the J segment 5 bases; nucleotides outside the gene matches: 10. The CDR3 totals 16 residues. The germline gives CDR1 SGHRS, CDR2 YFSETQ. The CDR3: CASSLPSGTERNTIYF. The CDR3 DNA is TGCGCCAGCAGCTTACCCTCCGGGACAGAAAGAAACACCATATATTTT.

The rearrangement links TRBV5-1 to TRBJ2-5; 7 bases fit TRBD2. Unmatched junction bases numbered 6, after V lost 6 bases and J lost 1 base. Germline V CDR1 and CDR2: SGHRS, YFSETQ. This CDR3 has 14 residues. The CDR3 here is CASTPWGGQETQYF. Written as DNA, the CDR3 is TGCGCCAGCACCCCATGGGGGGGCCAAGAGACCCAGTACTTC.

This chain connects TRBV28 to TRBJ1-2, with TRBD1 matching 8 bases. Germline lookup yields CDR1 MDHEN and CDR2 SYDVKM. The CDR3 has 17 residues. After removal of 3 bases from V and 3 bases from J, the junction contained 12 bases not matched to a gene. The CDR3 sequence: CASSFPEQGARDYGYTF. Here the CDR3 DNA reads TGTGCCAGCAGTTTCCCTGAGCAGGGGGCGAGGGACTATGGCTACACCTTC.

J is TRBJ1-1 and V is TRBV6-5; D unresolved. Germline CDR1 and CDR2: MNHEY and SVGAGI. This CDR3 contains 13 residues. V was pared by 7 bases and J by 2 bases, with 11 bases between. CDR3 DNA: TGTGCCAGCATGGCAGACTTAAACACTGAAGCTTTCTTT. Residues: CASMADLNTEAFF.

This sequence joins TRBV19 and TRBJ1-6; D uncertain. The CDR3 covers 15 residues. V lost 3 bases, J lost 8 bases, and 14 bases lay in between. Germline V gene data show CDR1 as LNHDA and CDR2 as SQIVND (reference sequence). The CDR3 DNA is TGTGCCAGTAGTATCGCCGGACTCGGGGATTCACCCCTCCACTTT. Encoded protein: CASSIAGLGDSPLHF. The entire variable domain, with the rest obtained from reference TRBV19 and TRBJ1-6, is as follows: DGGITQSPKYLFRKEGQNVTLSCEQNLNHDAMYWYRQDPGQGLRLIYYSQIVNDFQKGDIAEGYSVSREKKESFPLTVTSAQKNPTAFYLCASSIAGLGDSPLHFGNGTRLTVT.

The CDR3 is CSALAGGSYNEQFF. The CDR3 nucleotides read TGCAGCGCATTAGCGGGGGGCTCCTACAATGAGCAGTTCTTC. This chain connects TRBV29-1 to TRBJ2-1; 10 positions agree with TRBD2. This CDR3 comprises 14 residues. J lost 0 bases, V lost 7 bases, and 3 bases had no gene match. The V gene's germline CDR1 is SQVTM and CDR2 ANQGSEA.

The CDR3 protein is CASSAPDRGLWGYTF. The DNA for the CDR3 is TGTGCCAGCAGCGCTCCAGACAGGGGGTTGTGGGGCTACACCTTC. The chain employs TRBV9 and TRBJ1-2; TRBD1 matches at 9 bases. V was clipped by 3 bases and J by 8 bases; unmatched bases: 11. CDR3 length equals 15 residues. Per the germline V gene, CDR1 is SGDLS and CDR2 is YYNGEE. Full variable domain (rest looked up from reference TRBV9 and TRBJ1-2): DSGVTQTPKHLITATGQRVTLRCSPRSGDLSVYWYQQSLDQGLQFLIQYYNGEERAKGNILERFSAQQFPDLHSELNLSSLELGDSALYFCASSAPDRGLWGYTFGSGTRLTVV.

This sequence joins TRBV19 and TRBJ2-5, with 7 bases identical to TRBD1. CDR1 is LNHDA, CDR2 SQIVND, per germline (reference sequence). The CDR3 is 14 residues long. With V trimmed by 4 bases and J by 5 bases, 7 bases remained unmatched. This CDR3 reads CASSRGQLLETQYF. The DNA of the CDR3 is TGTGCCAGTAGTAGGGGACAGCTTTTGGAGACCCAGTACTTC.

The rearrangement links TRBV5-1 to TRBJ1-1; TRBD1 matches at 9 bases. V dropped 3 bases and J dropped 7; count of bases not matched to a gene: 10. Germline values: CDR1 SGHRS, CDR2 YFSETQ. The CDR3 consists of 15 residues. The CDR3 nucleotides are TGCGCCAGCAGCTCCTCTGACAGGGGGGGGATTGAAGCTTTCTTT. Amino acid sequence: CASSSSDRGGIEAFF.

The V and J genes are TRBV4-2 and TRBJ1-2; no reliable D call. Between the trimmed V and J ends, which lost 0 bases and 4 bases, there was a span of 15 bases. Per the germline V gene, CDR1 is LGHNA and CDR2 is YNFKEQ. The CDR3 length is 16 residues. Here the CDR3 reads CASSQEWAEQIYGYTF. The CDR3 DNA is TGTGCCAGCAGCCAAGAATGGGCAGAACAGATCTATGGCTACACCTTC.

CDR3 nucleotides: TGTGCCAGCAGCAATACAGGGTATAGCAATCAGCCCCAGCATTTT. This codes for CASSNTGYSNQPQHF. V gene TRBV5-4 combines with J gene TRBJ1-5, with D possibly TRBD1 on 6 matching bases. Trimming removed 4 bases from V and 0 bases from J, with 11 bases in between. From germline, CDR1 is SGHNT and CDR2 YYREEE (reference sequence). The CDR3 totals 15 residues.

This chain links TRBV5-1 with TRBJ2-1; TRBD2 aligns across 14 bases. J lost 7 bases, V lost 2 bases, and 5 bases had no gene match. Germline-derived CDR1 and CDR2 are SGHRS and YFSETQ. CDR3 size: 16 residues. In nucleotides, the CDR3 is TGCGCCAGCAGCTTCCGACTAGCGGGGGGGCTGAATGAGCAGTTCTTC. This translates into CASSFRLAGGLNEQFF.

V and J are TRBV11-3 and TRBJ2-7; no firm D call. With 3 bases removed from V and 3 bases from J, the gap between germline ends came to 9 bases. Germline V gene sequence: CDR1 SGHNT, CDR2 YENEEA. This CDR3 region has 13 residues. The CDR3 DNA is TGTGCCAGCAGCTTTTTCCACGGCTACGAGCAGTACTTC. Amino acid sequence: CASSFFHGYEQYF.

This clone appeared once. This chain links TRBV10-1 with TRBJ1-5; maybe TRBD1 (5 bases). The CDR3 covers 16 residues. The germline gives CDR1 WNHNN, CDR2 SYGVQD (reference sequence). The ends were cut back, 3 bases at V and 5 bases at J, with 17 bases in the middle. The CDR3 bases are TGCGCCAGCAGTGATTTCGGACAACCCGCGGATCAGCCCCAGCATTTT. Its protein is CASSDFGQPADQPQHF.

The chain recombines TRBV7-8 with TRBJ1-5, with 11 bases that match TRBD1. J was trimmed by 7 bases and V by 1 base; bases with no gene match: 9. Germline V CDR1 and CDR2: SGHVS, FQNEAQ. This CDR3 region has 17 residues. CDR3 nucleotide sequence: TGTGCCAGCAGCTTAGAATTCCCGGGACAGGGGGTACAGCCCCAGCATTTT. It specifies CASSLEFPGQGVQPQHF.

The rearrangement links TRBV3-1 (or the pseudogene TRBV3-2) to TRBJ1-5; 7 positions agree with TRBD1. With V trimmed by 4 bases and J by 2 bases, 8 bases remained unmatched. CDR3 length: 16 residues. CDR1 is LGHDT, CDR2 YNNKEL, per germline (reference sequence). The CDR3 loop reads CASSRGTEVGNQPQHF. Here the CDR3 DNA reads TGTGCCAGCAGCCGCGGGACAGAGGTAGGCAATCAGCCCCAGCATTTT.